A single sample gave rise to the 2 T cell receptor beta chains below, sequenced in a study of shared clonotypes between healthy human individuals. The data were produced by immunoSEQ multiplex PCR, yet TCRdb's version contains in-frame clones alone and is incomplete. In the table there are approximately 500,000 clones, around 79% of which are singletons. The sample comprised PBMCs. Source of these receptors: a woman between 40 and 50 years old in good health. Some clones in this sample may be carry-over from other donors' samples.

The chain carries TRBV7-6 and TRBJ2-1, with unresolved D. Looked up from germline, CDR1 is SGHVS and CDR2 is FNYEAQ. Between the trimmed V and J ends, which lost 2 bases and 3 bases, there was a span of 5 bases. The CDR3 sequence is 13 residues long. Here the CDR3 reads CASSLSLYNEQFF. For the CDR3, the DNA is TGTGCCAGCAGCTTAAGTCTCTACAATGAGCAGTTCTTC.

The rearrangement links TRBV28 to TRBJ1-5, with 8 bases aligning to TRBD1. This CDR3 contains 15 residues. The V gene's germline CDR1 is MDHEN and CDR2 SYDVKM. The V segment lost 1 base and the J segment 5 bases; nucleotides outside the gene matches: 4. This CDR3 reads CASSLLTGGDQPQHF. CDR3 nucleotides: TGTGCCAGCAGTTTATTAACAGGGGGGGATCAGCCCCAGCATTTT.